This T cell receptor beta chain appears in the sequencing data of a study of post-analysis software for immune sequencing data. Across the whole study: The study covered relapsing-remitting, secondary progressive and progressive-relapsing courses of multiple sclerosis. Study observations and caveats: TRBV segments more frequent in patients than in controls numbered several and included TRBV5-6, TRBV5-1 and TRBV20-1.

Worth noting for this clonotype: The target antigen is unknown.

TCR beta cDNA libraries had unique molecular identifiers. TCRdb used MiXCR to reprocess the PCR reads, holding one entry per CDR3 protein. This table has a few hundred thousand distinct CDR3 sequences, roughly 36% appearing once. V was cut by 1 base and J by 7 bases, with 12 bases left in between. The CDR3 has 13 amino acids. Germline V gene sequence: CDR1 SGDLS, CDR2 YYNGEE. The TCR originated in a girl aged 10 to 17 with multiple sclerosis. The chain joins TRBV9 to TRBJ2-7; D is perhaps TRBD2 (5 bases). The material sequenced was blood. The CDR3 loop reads CASSVLESGEQYF. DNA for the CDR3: TGTGCCAGCAGCGTATTAGAGTCGGGGGAGCAGTACTTC.